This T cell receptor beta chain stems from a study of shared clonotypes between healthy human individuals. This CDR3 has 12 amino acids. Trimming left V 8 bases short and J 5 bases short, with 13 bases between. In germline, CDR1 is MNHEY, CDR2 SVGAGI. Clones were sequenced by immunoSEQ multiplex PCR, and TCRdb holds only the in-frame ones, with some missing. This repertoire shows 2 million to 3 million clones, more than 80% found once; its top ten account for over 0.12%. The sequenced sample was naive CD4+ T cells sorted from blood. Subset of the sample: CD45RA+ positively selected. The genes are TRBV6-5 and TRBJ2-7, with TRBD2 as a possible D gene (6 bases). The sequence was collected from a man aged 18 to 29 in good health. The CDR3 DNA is TGTGCCAGCGCCCGGCGGGGCGACGAGCAGTACTTC. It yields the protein CASARRGDEQYF.